This T cell receptor beta chain was sequenced in a study of identical twins (dated by TCRdb to 2016 to 2017). Background for the entire study: To test whether fetal clonotypes persist, the study used deep sequencing on TCR alpha and beta repertoires from monozygotic twins, unrelated adults of various ages, and cord blood. To rule out contamination, replicate twin experiments were performed at different times with different library preparation protocols. The investigation overall reported the following: Because the same donors could not be followed over many years, the conclusions relied on cross-sectional statistical analysis. Zero-insertion analyses could be partly confounded by invariant T cells such as MAIT and iNKT, though diverse VJ usage argued against such confounding for most clonotypes. Recombination models systematically underestimated out-of-frame TCR alpha sharing in monozygotic twins but agreed with sharing between unrelated individuals. Abundant cord blood beta clonotypes carried fewer insertions; young adult naive repertoires showed a weaker similar trend, while memory repertoires showed none. Compared with coincidental sharing between unrelated individuals, out-of-frame TCR alpha sequences shared between twins had an excess of sequences with low generation probability. In beta out-of-frame sequences, excess twin sharing was weaker, because having fewer shared sequences lowered the signal-to-noise ratio.

Receptor libraries were prepared by 5' RACE. The sequencing machine was an Illumina HiSeq 2000. Template switching added a universal primer binding site, and the final cDNA carried a unique molecular identifier that allowed TCR cDNA molecules to be counted accurately. Specific primers in the conserved constant-segment region were used to synthesize first-strand cDNA for TCR alpha and beta chains. To control for contamination, every cDNA library was double barcoded, receiving both a SMART-Mk sample barcode and Illumina barcodes. TruSeq adapter sequences along with Illumina sample barcodes were introduced in two successive PCR steps. The Illumina HiSeq platform was used with custom primers to sequence TCR alpha and beta cDNA libraries. The original methods were these. MiGEC was used to process raw reads and extract unique molecular identifiers, and MiXCR was used to find CDR3 positions. For each individual, recombination models were inferred using an EM algorithm with the repgenHMM and IGoR tools. Shared clonotypes were analyzed with the tcR package in R, and sharing was normalized by the product of cloneset sizes. To study raw recombination free of thymic and clonal selection effects, out-of-frame nonproductive sequences were analyzed. The public reads were reanalyzed by TCRdb: fastp trimming at Q25, MiXCR alignment, in-frame beta chains only. Each entry merges the rows of one CDR3 protein and shows their most common DNA and genes. The V and J calls come from TCRdb's annotation, not from the publication. The sample table lists 350,000 to 600,000 distinct CDR3 sequences, 13% to 15% of them with a count of one. The top ten hold about 0.53% of the sample.

This clonotype was detected a few times. Its antigen is not yet known. No quality values exist for individual bases; no much larger clone is one base distant. Every donor was a healthy Caucasian. Three pairs of female monozygotic twins, all aged about 18 to 29 years, were included in the twin cohort. Positive isolation kits from Invitrogen were used to isolate the CD4+ and CD8+ T cell populations. Trimming takes 6 bases from V and 0 bases from J, and the germline ends sit 18 bases apart. The CDR3 starts with the cysteine, ends with the phenylalanine, and has 17 residues. CDR3 DNA only is kept here, 51 bases in frame from base 1. The germline V gene yields MDHEN for CDR1 and SYDVKM for CDR2. These data were also filed under a second study, of yellow fever vaccine responses in identical twins. As the second paper documents: According to the authors, in identical twins the way T cells responded to vaccination appeared partly convergent and partly personalized. Focusing on identical twins, the study followed the T cell clones that responded to the vaccine, and did so with precision.

Here the chain combines TRBV28 and TRBJ2-1; the D gene is perhaps TRBD2, from 5 matching bases. The receptor comes from a woman between 18 and 30 years old in good health. Source material: CD4+ T cells sorted from blood. In nucleotides, the sequence is TGTGCCAGCAGACGAATCTTAGCGTTCGGCTCCTACAATGAGCAGTTCTTC. The translation is CASRRILAFGSYNEQFF.